This TCR beta chain was recorded in a study of blood T cell repertoires in COVID-19 (dated by TCRdb to 2018 to 2020). With respect to the entire study: Samples from collaborators originated in the United States, Italy and Spain and spanned both the acute and convalescent phases of COVID-19. The material from the prospective study consisted of cDNA or gDNA derived from T cells, B-cell-depleted T cells, or PBMCs. The samples were drawn from the first 160 participants of the ongoing ImmuneRACE study and from over 950 subjects provided by 6 global collaborators. Sample metadata almost always included a de-identified subject ID, COVID-19 status, age in years and sex. The repertoires were released in a freely available public database intended as a resource for research on the immune response to SARS-CoV-2. Where HLA class I and class II types were available, the types were taken from metadata supplied by the sample provider, not from assay-based typing. Subjects who had been exposed to COVID-19, were actively infected with it, or had recovered from it provided the deeply sampled blood TCRbeta repertoires that made up the dataset.

TCRbeta CDR3 regions were amplified from genomic DNA using the immunoSEQ Assay, a bias-controlled multiplex PCR. Concerning the study's data processing: The number of nucleated cells in each sample was estimated by amplification of reference gene primers within the assay. To quantify the absolute abundance of each unique TCRbeta CDR3 rearrangement, sequence reads were collapsed and filtered. For each sample, productive Simpson clonality was calculated as the square root of Simpson's diversity index over productive rearrangements. What TCRdb holds here is the immuneACCESS table cut down to in-frame rearrangements. Part of the clones is not present; checked against another copy, under half of the missing clones reflect an unresolved V gene, and the others are unexplained. D and trimming were read from the DNA, whereas the V and J calls and clone size are those reported in that table. The sample records 250,000 or so clones, around 90% of which are singletons. Jointly, the top ten make up 2.5% to 3% of the sample.

Results and caveats for the whole study, not just this receptor: Clinical and demographic metadata were provided uncurated, with the amount varying by source and participant.

Enrolling through a virtual design, the prospective study's participants ranged in age from roughly 18 to 100 years and lived across 20 to 25 United States geographic areas. To assign participants to cohorts, the prospective study relied on clinical history that participants themselves reported in a screening survey and a study questionnaire. Exposed participants had been in contact, within 2 weeks of entering the study, with a person who had a PCR-confirmed or clinician-diagnosed case of COVID-19. In the prospective study, mobile phlebotomists collected whole blood, serum and a nasopharyngeal or oropharyngeal swab from each participant. Over an approximately 2-month period, participants in the prospective study had the option of providing additional blood draws and questionnaires. Before DNA extraction, prospective study blood samples were shipped either frozen or at room temperature. This clone was found once. Its antigen is not yet known. No much larger clonotype is one base removed from it; base qualities were not supplied.

For CDR1 and CDR2, the germline V gene lists SGHTA and FQGNSA. From V the trimming removes 3 bases and from J it removes 2 bases, while the gene matches leave 8 bases of the junction unaccounted for. The CDR3 holds 17 amino acids from the cysteine to the phenylalanine. Only CDR3 DNA remains: 51 bases, in frame from the first base. The sequenced sample was PBMCs or T cells enriched from blood (not recorded which). This receptor was identified in a man aged 35 to 55 who had been exposed to COVID-19. The chain is assembled from TRBV7-2 and TRBJ2-7, with 12 bases in between that match TRBD2. The CDR3: CASSLGLAGGLPYEQYF. The DNA is as follows: TGTGCCAGCAGCTTGGGGCTAGCGGGAGGGTTACCCTACGAGCAGTACTTC.